These T cell receptor beta chains were read from a single sample in a study of cytomegalovirus exposure and HLA in healthy donors. Profiled with immunoSEQ multiplex PCR; TCRdb holds only in-frame clones, not every one. The table records 150,000 or so clones, approximately 70% of them present only once. The specimen was PBMCs. All receptors derive from a young woman in good health and CMV-seronegative. CDR3s include the opening cysteine and the closing phenylalanine or tryptophan. A D gene is named only where the DNA matches it firmly. Expanded clones get a size class; other rows say once, few or many, or leave the size out.

d_gene: -; j_gene: TRBJ2-5; abundance: -; v_gene: TRBV28; CDR3nt: TGTGCCAGCAGTTTACCCCCAAGCAGGGGAGAGACCCAGTACTTC; CDR3aa: CASSLPPSRGETQYF
d_gene: -; j_gene: TRBJ2-3; abundance: -; v_gene: TRBV6-6; CDR3nt: TGTGCCAGCAGTCCGCGGAGAACTAGCACAGATACGCAGTATTTT; CDR3aa: CASSPRRTSTDTQYF
d_gene: -; j_gene: TRBJ1-2; abundance: -; v_gene: TRBV18; CDR3nt: TGTGCCAGCTCTCCTAGCCTCAGGGACTCTGGCTATGGCTACACCTTC; CDR3aa: CASSPSLRDSGYGYTF
d_gene: -; j_gene: TRBJ2-6; abundance: -; v_gene: TRBV5-4; CDR3nt: TGTGCCAGCAGCTTTCGGGGGAACTCTGGGGCCAACGTCCTGACTTTC; CDR3aa: CASSFRGNSGANVLTF
d_gene: -; j_gene: TRBJ2-2; abundance: once; v_gene: TRBV27; CDR3nt: TGTGCCAGCAGTGGGACTCTTGCTTTCTCCGGGGAGCTGTTTTTT; CDR3aa: CASSGTLAFSGELFF
d_gene: TRBD2; j_gene: TRBJ2-1; abundance: -; v_gene: TRBV13; CDR3nt: TGTGCCAGCAGCTTAGGGGCTAGCGGGTACAATGAGCAGTTCTTC; CDR3aa: CASSLGASGYNEQFF
d_gene: TRBD2; j_gene: TRBJ2-3; abundance: -; v_gene: TRBV9; CDR3nt: TGTGCCAGCAGCGTACCAGCGGGAGTTTCAGATACGCAGTATTTT; CDR3aa: CASSVPAGVSDTQYF
d_gene: TRBD1; j_gene: TRBJ1-2; abundance: -; v_gene: TRBV13; CDR3nt: TGTGCCAGCAGCGGCCGGGACAGGGGGACCTATGGCTACACCTTC; CDR3aa: CASSGRDRGTYGYTF
d_gene: -; j_gene: TRBJ1-2; abundance: -; v_gene: TRBV4-1; CDR3nt: TGCGCCAGCAGCGGAGGACTAGGAGGGTCTTCCCCGGTCGGCGCCTATGGCTACACCTTC; CDR3aa: CASSGGLGGSSPVGAYGYTF
d_gene: TRBD2; j_gene: TRBJ2-3; abundance: -; v_gene: TRBV4-3; CDR3nt: TGCGCCAGCAGCCAAACGTTAGCGGGAGGGCCGGGCGATACGCAGTATTTT; CDR3aa: CASSQTLAGGPGDTQYF
d_gene: TRBD1; j_gene: TRBJ1-1; abundance: -; v_gene: TRBV5-1; CDR3nt: TGCGCCAGCAGCACCGGACAGGGGGGTTACACTGAAGCTTTCTTT; CDR3aa: CASSTGQGGYTEAFF
d_gene: TRBD2; j_gene: TRBJ2-3; abundance: -; v_gene: TRBV28; CDR3nt: TGTGCCAGCAGCTCCACTAGCGGGAGAAGAGATACGCAGTATTTT; CDR3aa: CASSSTSGRRDTQYF
d_gene: TRBD1; j_gene: TRBJ2-1; abundance: few; v_gene: TRBV5-1; CDR3nt: TGCGCCAGCAGCTCGGGACAGCCCAGTGAGCAGTTCTTC; CDR3aa: CASSSGQPSEQFF
d_gene: TRBD2; j_gene: TRBJ2-1; abundance: -; v_gene: TRBV27; CDR3nt: TGTGCCAGCAGCCCTATGAGCGGGAGGGCCGCCGATGAGCAGTTCTTC; CDR3aa: CASSPMSGRAADEQFF
d_gene: TRBD1; j_gene: TRBJ1-2; abundance: -; v_gene: TRBV7-2; CDR3nt: TGTGCCAGCACCGACAGGGGGAACTATGGCTACACCTTC; CDR3aa: CASTDRGNYGYTF
d_gene: -; j_gene: TRBJ1-3; abundance: -; v_gene: TRBV2; CDR3nt: TGTGCCAGCAGTATACAGGGTACTGGAAACACCATATATTTT; CDR3aa: CASSIQGTGNTIYF
d_gene: TRBD1; j_gene: TRBJ2-2; abundance: -; v_gene: TRBV11-2; CDR3nt: TGTGCCAGCAGCTCGGACAGGGGGCTCGGGACCGGGGAGCTGTTTTTT; CDR3aa: CASSSDRGLGTGELFF
d_gene: TRBD2; j_gene: TRBJ2-3; abundance: -; v_gene: TRBV7-2; CDR3nt: TGTGCCAGCAGCTTATACGGGGGGAGCACAGATACGCAGTATTTT; CDR3aa: CASSLYGGSTDTQYF
d_gene: -; j_gene: TRBJ1-2; abundance: -; v_gene: TRBV7-9; CDR3nt: TGTGCCAGCAGCTTCGGGACACAGGGCTACACCTTC; CDR3aa: CASSFGTQGYTF
d_gene: -; j_gene: TRBJ1-5; abundance: -; v_gene: TRBV6-1; CDR3nt: TGTGCCAGCAGTGAAGAGGGGATAACCCAGCATTTT; CDR3aa: CASSEEGITQHF
d_gene: TRBD2; j_gene: TRBJ2-7; abundance: -; v_gene: TRBV4-2; CDR3nt: TGTGCCAGCAGCCGAACCTGGACTAGCGGGACCCTCGAGCAGTACTTC; CDR3aa: CASSRTWTSGTLEQYF
d_gene: -; j_gene: TRBJ1-2; abundance: few; v_gene: TRBV2; CDR3nt: TGTGCCAGCAGTGAAGGGCATGGCTACACCTTC; CDR3aa: CASSEGHGYTF
d_gene: -; j_gene: TRBJ1-5; abundance: -; v_gene: TRBV21-1; CDR3nt: TGTGCCAGCAGCAAAGGGCAGGGTAATCAGCCCCAGCATTTT; CDR3aa: CASSKGQGNQPQHF
d_gene: -; j_gene: TRBJ1-5; abundance: once; v_gene: TRBV16; CDR3nt: TGTGCCAGCAGCCACCAAAATCAGCCCCAGCATTTT; CDR3aa: CASSHQNQPQHF
d_gene: -; j_gene: TRBJ1-4; abundance: -; v_gene: TRBV7-9; CDR3nt: TGTGCCAGCAGCTCCCCGGGGAACGAAAAACTGTTTTTT; CDR3aa: CASSSPGNEKLFF
d_gene: TRBD1; j_gene: TRBJ1-4; abundance: -; v_gene: TRBV2; CDR3nt: TGTGCCAGCAGTGAACTGGACAGGGGAGGAAAACTGTTTTTT; CDR3aa: CASSELDRGGKLFF
d_gene: -; j_gene: TRBJ1-2; abundance: -; v_gene: TRBV10-1; CDR3nt: TGCGCCAGCCAACACGACAGTTCCTATGGCTACACCTTC; CDR3aa: CASQHDSSYGYTF
d_gene: TRBD2; j_gene: TRBJ2-7; abundance: -; v_gene: TRBV6-1; CDR3nt: TGTGCCAGCGATCTAGCGGGGGCTAACCCCTACGGGCAGTACTTC; CDR3aa: CASDLAGANPYGQYF
d_gene: -; j_gene: TRBJ2-5; abundance: -; v_gene: TRBV7-6; CDR3nt: TGTGCCAGCAGCCTAGGGGGGGGCCGTGTTAGAGAGACCCAGTACTTC; CDR3aa: CASSLGGGRVRETQYF
d_gene: -; j_gene: TRBJ2-5; abundance: -; v_gene: TRBV11-3; CDR3nt: TGTGCCAGCTCCCTGCAGGGTCCAGAGACCCAGTACTTC; CDR3aa: CASSLQGPETQYF
d_gene: TRBD2; j_gene: TRBJ2-7; abundance: few; v_gene: TRBV27; CDR3nt: TGTGCCAGCAGCCGAACTAGCGGGGGTGCCTACGAGCAGTACTTC; CDR3aa: CASSRTSGGAYEQYF
d_gene: TRBD1; j_gene: TRBJ1-5; abundance: -; v_gene: TRBV19; CDR3nt: TGTGCCAGCGGGGGGACAGGGCATATTCAGCCCCAGCATTTT; CDR3aa: CASGGTGHIQPQHF
d_gene: TRBD2; j_gene: TRBJ2-7; abundance: -; v_gene: TRBV11-2; CDR3nt: TGTGCCAGCAGCTTAGGGACTAGAGGGACGTACGAGCAGTACTTC; CDR3aa: CASSLGTRGTYEQYF
d_gene: -; j_gene: TRBJ2-2; abundance: -; v_gene: TRBV19; CDR3nt: TGTGCCAGTAGTAAACTACTCGCGAACACCGGGGAGCTGTTTTTT; CDR3aa: CASSKLLANTGELFF
d_gene: TRBD2; j_gene: TRBJ2-5; abundance: -; v_gene: TRBV4-1; CDR3nt: TGCGCCAGCAGCCAACTTACCGGAGGACTAGCGGGAGAAATGGAGACCCAGTACTTC; CDR3aa: CASSQLTGGLAGEMETQYF
d_gene: TRBD1; j_gene: TRBJ1-5; abundance: few; v_gene: TRBV28; CDR3nt: TGTGCCAGCAGTTTATGGTTCTTGGACAGGGGAAATCAGCCCCAGCATTTT; CDR3aa: CASSLWFLDRGNQPQHF
d_gene: TRBD2; j_gene: TRBJ2-1; abundance: -; v_gene: TRBV25-1; CDR3nt: TGTGCCAGCAGTGAATGGGCGGGAGGTGAGAATGAGCAGTTCTTC; CDR3aa: CASSEWAGGENEQFF
d_gene: -; j_gene: TRBJ2-2; abundance: -; v_gene: TRBV6-5; CDR3nt: TGTGCCAGCGGCCCAACCACCGGGGAGCTGTTTTTT; CDR3aa: CASGPTTGELFF
d_gene: TRBD1; j_gene: TRBJ1-5; abundance: -; v_gene: TRBV6-1; CDR3nt: TGTGCCAGCAGTGGGAGACAGGGGGCGAATCAGCCCCAGCATTTT; CDR3aa: CASSGRQGANQPQHF
d_gene: -; j_gene: TRBJ2-1; abundance: -; v_gene: TRBV7-6; CDR3nt: TGTGCCAGCACCCAAGGGGCGGGGAGCTCCTACAATGAGCAGTTCTTC; CDR3aa: CASTQGAGSSYNEQFF
d_gene: TRBD1; j_gene: TRBJ1-1; abundance: few; v_gene: TRBV4-1; CDR3nt: TGCGCCAGCAGCCGGGGACAGGGAAAGAACACTGAAGCTTTCTTT; CDR3aa: CASSRGQGKNTEAFF
d_gene: TRBD1; j_gene: TRBJ1-4; abundance: -; v_gene: TRBV4-2; CDR3nt: TGTGCCAGCAGCCAGAGGGACAGGGTAGGAGAAAAACTGTTTTTT; CDR3aa: CASSQRDRVGEKLFF
d_gene: TRBD1; j_gene: TRBJ2-6; abundance: few; v_gene: TRBV7-6; CDR3nt: TGTGCCAGCAGCTTAGCGGGACAGGGGGCCTTCTCTGGGGCCAACGTCCTGACTTTC; CDR3aa: CASSLAGQGAFSGANVLTF
d_gene: -; j_gene: TRBJ2-2; abundance: -; v_gene: TRBV18; CDR3nt: TGTGCCAGCTCACCGATTGCAGACACGAACACCGGGGAGCTGTTTTTT; CDR3aa: CASSPIADTNTGELFF
d_gene: TRBD1; j_gene: TRBJ2-1; abundance: -; v_gene: TRBV9; CDR3nt: TGTGCCAGCAGCCCCCGGACAGGGGACAGAAGCTACAATGAGCAGTTCTTC; CDR3aa: CASSPRTGDRSYNEQFF
d_gene: TRBD1; j_gene: TRBJ1-4; abundance: -; v_gene: TRBV7-7; CDR3nt: TGTGCCAGCAGCCCCGGGACAGGGGCGCCAAATGAAAAACTGTTTTTT; CDR3aa: CASSPGTGAPNEKLFF
d_gene: -; j_gene: TRBJ2-5; abundance: -; v_gene: TRBV7-2; CDR3nt: TGTGCCAGCAGTTACGACAGGTGGCAAGAGACCCAGTACTTC; CDR3aa: CASSYDRWQETQYF
d_gene: -; j_gene: TRBJ2-5; abundance: -; v_gene: TRBV7-9; CDR3nt: TGTGCCAGCACTGGGACTGCCGTCCGGGAGACCCAGTACTTC; CDR3aa: CASTGTAVRETQYF
d_gene: -; j_gene: TRBJ2-5; abundance: few; v_gene: TRBV11-3; CDR3nt: TGTGCCAGCAGCACCCCCGTGGGCCCTCAAGAGACCCAGTACTTC; CDR3aa: CASSTPVGPQETQYF